The clone carrying this T cell receptor (beta chain) is deemed medium-sized by its frequency. The record originates from a study of CD8 T cells in cerebrospinal fluid in Alzheimer's disease. TCRdb reprocessed the 10x single-cell sequencing reads; each CDR3 protein has one entry and no DNA is given. In all, the sample yields just over 1,500 distinct CDR3 sequences. The CDR3 totals 14 residues. The sample taken for sequencing was cerebrospinal fluid. This TCR came from a human donor in good health. This chain connects TRBV12-3 or TRBV12-4 to TRBJ1-1. CDR3 amino acids: CASSLRHENTEAFF.